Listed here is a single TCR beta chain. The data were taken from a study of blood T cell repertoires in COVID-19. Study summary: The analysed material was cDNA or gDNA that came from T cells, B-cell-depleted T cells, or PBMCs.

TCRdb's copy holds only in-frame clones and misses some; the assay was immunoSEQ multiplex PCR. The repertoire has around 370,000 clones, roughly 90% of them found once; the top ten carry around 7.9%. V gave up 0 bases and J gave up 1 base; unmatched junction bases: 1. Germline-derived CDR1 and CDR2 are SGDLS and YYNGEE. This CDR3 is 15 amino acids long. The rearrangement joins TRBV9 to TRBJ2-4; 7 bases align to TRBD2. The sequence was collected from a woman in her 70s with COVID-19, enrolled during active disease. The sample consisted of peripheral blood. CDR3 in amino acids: CASSVGRGAKNIQYF. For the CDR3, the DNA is TGTGCCAGCAGCGTAGGGCGGGGGGCCAAAAACATTCAGTACTTC.